This T cell receptor beta chain was captured by sequencing in a study of OX40 agonist ivuxolimab in advanced cancers. Background on the study: Averaging about 60 years in age, with a range of 23 to 79, the cohort was approximately 87% male.

Points from the study as a whole: On average, CD8+ T cells showed a greater number of expanded clones than CD4+.

The CDR3 has 14 amino acids. Germline CDR1 SNHLY, CDR2 FYNNEI. V shed 3 bases and J shed 2 bases, with 8 bases lying between them. Method: immunoSEQ multiplex PCR; TCRdb's copy keeps in-frame clones and lacks some. The table includes 30,000 to 35,000 clones, roughly 84% detected once. This clone was picked up a small number of times. Its antigen is unidentified. The sample here was CD4+ or CD8+ T cells sorted from blood, taken in a trial of the OX40 agonist ivuxolimab. The chain combines TRBV2 with TRBJ1-5; tentatively, D is TRBD1 (6 bases). The receptor was isolated from an adult with an advanced solid tumor such as melanoma, head and neck, liver or kidney cancer. For the CDR3, the DNA is TGTGCCAGCAGTGATAACAGGGGCAATCAGCCCCAGCATTTT. Its protein product is CASSDNRGNQPQHF.